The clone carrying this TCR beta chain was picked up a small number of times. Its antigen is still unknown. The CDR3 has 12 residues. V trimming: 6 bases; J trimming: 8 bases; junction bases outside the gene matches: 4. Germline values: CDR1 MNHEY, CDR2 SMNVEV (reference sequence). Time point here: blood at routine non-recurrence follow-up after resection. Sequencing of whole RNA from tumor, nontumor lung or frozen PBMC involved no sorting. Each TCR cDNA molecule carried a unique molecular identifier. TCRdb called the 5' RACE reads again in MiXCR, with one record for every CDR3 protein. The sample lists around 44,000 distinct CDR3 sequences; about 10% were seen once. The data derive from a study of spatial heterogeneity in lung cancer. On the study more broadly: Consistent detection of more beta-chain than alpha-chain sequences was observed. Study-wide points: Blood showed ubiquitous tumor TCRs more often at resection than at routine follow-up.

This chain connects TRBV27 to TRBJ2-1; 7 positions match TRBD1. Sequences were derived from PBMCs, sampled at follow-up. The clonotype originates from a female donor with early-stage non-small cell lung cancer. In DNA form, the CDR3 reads TGTGCCAGCAGCCCGACAGGGTATGAGCAGTTCTTC. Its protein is CASSPTGYEQFF.